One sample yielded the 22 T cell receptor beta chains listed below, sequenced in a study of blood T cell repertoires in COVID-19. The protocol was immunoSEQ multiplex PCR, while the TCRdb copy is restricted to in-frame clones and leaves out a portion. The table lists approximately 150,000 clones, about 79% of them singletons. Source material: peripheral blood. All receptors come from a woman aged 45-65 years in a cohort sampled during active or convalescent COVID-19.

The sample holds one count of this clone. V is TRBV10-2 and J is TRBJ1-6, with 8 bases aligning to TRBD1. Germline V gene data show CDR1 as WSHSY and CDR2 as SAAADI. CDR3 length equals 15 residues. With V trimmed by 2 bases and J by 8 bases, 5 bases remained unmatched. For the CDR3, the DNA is TGCGCCAGCAGTGAGGCGGGACAGGCGTATTCACCCCTCCACTTT. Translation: CASSEAGQAYSPLHF.

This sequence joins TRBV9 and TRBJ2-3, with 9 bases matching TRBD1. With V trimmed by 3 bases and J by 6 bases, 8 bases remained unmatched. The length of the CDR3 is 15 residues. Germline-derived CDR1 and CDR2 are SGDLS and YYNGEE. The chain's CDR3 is CASSADRGLSDTQYF. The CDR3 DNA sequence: TGTGCCAGCAGCGCCGACAGGGGGTTAAGTGATACGCAGTATTTT.

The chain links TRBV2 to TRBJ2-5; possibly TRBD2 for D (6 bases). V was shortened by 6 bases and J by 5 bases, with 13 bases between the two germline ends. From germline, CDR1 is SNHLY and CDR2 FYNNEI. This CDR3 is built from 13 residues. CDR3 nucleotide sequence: TGTGCCAGCAGCTGGAGGGCGGATGAGACCCAGTACTTC. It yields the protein CASSWRADETQYF.

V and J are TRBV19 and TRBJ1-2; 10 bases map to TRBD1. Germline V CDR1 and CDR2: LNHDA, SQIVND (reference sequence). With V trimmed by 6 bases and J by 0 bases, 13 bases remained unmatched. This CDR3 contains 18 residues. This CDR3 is CASRRDRGATTTNYGYTF. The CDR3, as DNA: TGTGCCAGTAGGCGGGACAGGGGCGCTACGACCACTAACTATGGCTACACCTTC.

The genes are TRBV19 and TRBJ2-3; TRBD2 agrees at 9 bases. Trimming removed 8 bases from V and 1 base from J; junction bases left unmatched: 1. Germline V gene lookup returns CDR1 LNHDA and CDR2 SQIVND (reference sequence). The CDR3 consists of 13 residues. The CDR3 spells CASRTSGTDTQYF. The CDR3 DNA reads TGTGCCAGTCGGACTAGCGGCACAGATACGCAGTATTTT.

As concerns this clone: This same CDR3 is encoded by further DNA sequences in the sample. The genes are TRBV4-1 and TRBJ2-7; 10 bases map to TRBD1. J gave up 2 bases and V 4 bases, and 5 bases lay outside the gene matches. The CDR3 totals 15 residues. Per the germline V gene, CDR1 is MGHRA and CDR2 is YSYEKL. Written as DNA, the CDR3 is TGCGCCAGCAGCCCCGGGACAGGGGCCGCCTACGAGCAGTACTTC. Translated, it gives CASSPGTGAAYEQYF.

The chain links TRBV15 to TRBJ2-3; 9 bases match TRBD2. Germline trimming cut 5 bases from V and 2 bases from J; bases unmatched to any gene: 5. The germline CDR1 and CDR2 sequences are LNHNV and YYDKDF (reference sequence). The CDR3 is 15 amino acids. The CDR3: CATSRSSGNTDTQYF. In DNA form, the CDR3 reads TGTGCCACCAGCCGATCTAGCGGGAACACAGATACGCAGTATTTT.

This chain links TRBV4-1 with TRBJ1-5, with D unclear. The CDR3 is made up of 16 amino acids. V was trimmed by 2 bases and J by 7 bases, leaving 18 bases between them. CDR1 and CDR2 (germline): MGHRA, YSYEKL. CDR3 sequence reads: CASSQPLAGFRQPQHF. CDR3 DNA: TGCGCCAGCAGCCAACCCCTGGCGGGTTTCAGGCAGCCCCAGCATTTT.

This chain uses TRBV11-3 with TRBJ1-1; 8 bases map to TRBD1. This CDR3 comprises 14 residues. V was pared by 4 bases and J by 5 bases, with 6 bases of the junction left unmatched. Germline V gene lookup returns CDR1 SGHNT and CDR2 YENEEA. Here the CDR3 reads CASSSGQGGTEAFF. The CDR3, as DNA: TGTGCCAGCAGCTCCGGACAGGGAGGAACTGAAGCTTTCTTT.

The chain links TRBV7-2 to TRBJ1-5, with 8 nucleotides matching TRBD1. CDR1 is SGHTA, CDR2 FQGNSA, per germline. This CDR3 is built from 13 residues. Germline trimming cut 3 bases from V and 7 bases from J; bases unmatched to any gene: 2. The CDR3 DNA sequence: TGTGCCAGCAGCTTTTCAGGGGGCCAGCCCCAGCATTTT. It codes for CASSFSGGQPQHF.

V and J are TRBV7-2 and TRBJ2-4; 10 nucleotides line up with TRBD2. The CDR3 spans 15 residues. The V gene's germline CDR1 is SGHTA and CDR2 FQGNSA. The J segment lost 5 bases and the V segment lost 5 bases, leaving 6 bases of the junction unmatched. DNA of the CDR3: TGTGCCAGCAGCAGCGGGGGGGCCGGGGAAAACATTCAGTACTTC. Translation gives CASSSGGAGENIQYF.

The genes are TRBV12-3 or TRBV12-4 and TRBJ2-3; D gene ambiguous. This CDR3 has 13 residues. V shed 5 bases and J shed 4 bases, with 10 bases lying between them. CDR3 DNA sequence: TGTGCCAGCAGTCCACGGGTGTCAGATACGCAGTATTTT. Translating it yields CASSPRVSDTQYF.

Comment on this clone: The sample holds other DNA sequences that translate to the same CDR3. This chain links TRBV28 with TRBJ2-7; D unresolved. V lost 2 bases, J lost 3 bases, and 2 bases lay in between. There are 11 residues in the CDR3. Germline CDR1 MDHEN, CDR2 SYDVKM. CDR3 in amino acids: CASSLRYEQYF. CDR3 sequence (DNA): TGTGCCAGCAGTTTACGCTACGAGCAGTACTTC. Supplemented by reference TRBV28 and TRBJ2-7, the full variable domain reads DVKVTQSSRYLVKRTGEKVFLECVQDMDHENMFWYRQDPGLGLRLIYFSYDVKMKEKGDIPEGYSVSREKKERFSLILESASTNQTSMYLCASSLRYEQYFGPGTRLTVT.

Here the CDR3 DNA reads TGTGCCAGCAGTGAACAGGCAGGAGGAAACACCATATATTTT. Translation gives CASSEQAGGNTIYF. The rearrangement joins TRBV2 to TRBJ1-3; D gene ambiguous. The ends were cut back, 2 bases at V and 4 bases at J, with 9 bases in the middle. Germline CDR1 is SNHLY and CDR2 is FYNNEI. The CDR3 contains 14 residues.

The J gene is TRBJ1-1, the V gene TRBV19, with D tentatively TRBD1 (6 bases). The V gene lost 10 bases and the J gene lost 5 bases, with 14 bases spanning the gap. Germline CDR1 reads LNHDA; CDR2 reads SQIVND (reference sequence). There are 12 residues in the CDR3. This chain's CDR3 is CAILGGGTEAFF. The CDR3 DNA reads TGTGCCATACTAGGGGGGGGGACTGAAGCTTTCTTT.

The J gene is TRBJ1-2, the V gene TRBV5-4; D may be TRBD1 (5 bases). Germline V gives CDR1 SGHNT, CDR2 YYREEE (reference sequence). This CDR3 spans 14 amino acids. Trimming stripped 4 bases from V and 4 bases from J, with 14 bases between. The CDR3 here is CASSAKTEFYGYTF. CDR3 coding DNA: TGTGCCAGCAGCGCAAAGACAGAGTTCTATGGCTACACCTTC. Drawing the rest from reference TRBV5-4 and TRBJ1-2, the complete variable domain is ETGVTQSPTHLIKTRGQQVTLRCSSQSGHNTVSWYQQALGQGPQFIFQYYREEENGRGNFPPRFSGLQFPNYSSELNVNALELDDSALYLCASSAKTEFYGYTFGSGTRLTVV.

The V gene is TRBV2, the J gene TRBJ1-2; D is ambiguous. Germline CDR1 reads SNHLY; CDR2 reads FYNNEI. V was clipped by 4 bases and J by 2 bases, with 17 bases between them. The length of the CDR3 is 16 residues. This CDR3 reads CASSVAGPGSNYGYTF. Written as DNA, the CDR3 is TGTGCCAGCAGTGTAGCAGGCCCAGGATCAAACTATGGCTACACCTTC.

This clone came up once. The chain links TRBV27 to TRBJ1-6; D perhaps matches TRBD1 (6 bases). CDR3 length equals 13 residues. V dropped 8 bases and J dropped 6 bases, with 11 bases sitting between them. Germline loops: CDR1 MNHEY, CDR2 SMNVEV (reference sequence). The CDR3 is CASSRDTNSPLHF. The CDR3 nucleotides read TGTGCCAGCTCCCGGGACACTAATTCACCCCTCCACTTT.

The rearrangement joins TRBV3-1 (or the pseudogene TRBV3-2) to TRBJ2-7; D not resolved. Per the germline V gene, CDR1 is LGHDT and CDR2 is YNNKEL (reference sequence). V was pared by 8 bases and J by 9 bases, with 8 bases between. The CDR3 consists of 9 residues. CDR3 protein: CASLRRQYF. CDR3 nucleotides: TGTGCCAGCCTCCGGAGGCAGTACTTC.

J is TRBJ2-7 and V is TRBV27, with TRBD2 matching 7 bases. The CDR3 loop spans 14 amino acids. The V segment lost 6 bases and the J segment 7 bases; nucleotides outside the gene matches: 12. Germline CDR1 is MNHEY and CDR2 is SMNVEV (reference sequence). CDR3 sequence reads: CASSQAFLGGEQYF. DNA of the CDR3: TGTGCCAGCAGCCAAGCGTTCTTGGGGGGGGAGCAGTACTTC.

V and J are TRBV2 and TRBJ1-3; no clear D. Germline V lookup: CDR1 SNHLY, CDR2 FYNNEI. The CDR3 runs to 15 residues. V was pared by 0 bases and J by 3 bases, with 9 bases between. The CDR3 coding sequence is TGTGCCAGCAGTGAAGCAAGCGGTTTTGGAAACACCATATATTTT. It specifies CASSEASGFGNTIYF. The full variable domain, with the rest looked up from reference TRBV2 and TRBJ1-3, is EPEVTQTPSHQVTQMGQEVILRCVPISNHLYFYWYRQILGQKVEFLVSFYNNEISEKSEIFDDQFSVERPDGSNFTLKIRSTKLEDSAMYFCASSEASGFGNTIYFGEGSWLTVV.

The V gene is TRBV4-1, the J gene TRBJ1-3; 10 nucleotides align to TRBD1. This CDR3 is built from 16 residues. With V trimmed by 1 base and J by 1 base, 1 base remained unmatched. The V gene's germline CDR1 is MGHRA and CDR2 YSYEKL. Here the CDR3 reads CASSQGQGASGNTIYF. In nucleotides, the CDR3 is TGCGCCAGCAGCCAAGGACAGGGGGCGTCTGGAAACACCATATATTTT.